Shown below are 21 T cell receptor beta chains from a single sample sequenced in a study of blood T cell repertoires in COVID-19. Measured with immunoSEQ multiplex PCR; TCRdb has only the in-frame clones, and not every one. The profile shows more than 95,000 clones, around 88% of them singletons. The source material was peripheral blood. Receptors originate from a man aged 80 or over with active or convalescent COVID-19.

Only one count was recorded for this clone. The V call is TRBV11-1, the J call TRBJ1-4; the D is unclear. The germline gives CDR1 SGHAT, CDR2 FQDESV (reference sequence). The germline V and J ends were trimmed by 1 base and 11 bases, with 14 bases remaining between them. CDR3 length: 14 residues. The CDR3 spells CASSLDETGRKLFF. CDR3 nucleotide sequence: TGTGCCAGCAGCTTAGATGAAACCGGCAGGAAACTGTTTTTT.

The chain carries TRBV11-1 and TRBJ1-1; D uncertain. Trimming removed 3 bases from V and 0 bases from J, with 5 bases in between. Germline CDR1 SGHAT, CDR2 FQDESV (reference sequence). This CDR3 region has 13 residues. The CDR3 DNA is TGTGCCAGCAGCTTTAAGCTGAACACTGAAGCTTTCTTT. As protein: CASSFKLNTEAFF.

The gene calls are TRBV4-1 and TRBJ2-7; 7 positions agree with TRBD1. This CDR3 is 16 amino acids long. Germline CDR1 is MGHRA and CDR2 is YSYEKL. Losses at the gene ends were 1 base for V and 4 bases for J; bases not matched to a gene: 10. CDR3 protein: CASSQGPGQLSYEQYF. The CDR3 region has the DNA TGCGCCAGCAGCCAAGGTCCGGGACAGCTAAGTTACGAGCAGTACTTC.

The chain couples TRBV28 to TRBJ1-2; maybe TRBD1 (5 bases). Between the trimmed V and J ends, which lost 0 bases and 0 bases, there was a span of 8 bases. The CDR3 is made up of 15 amino acids. The germline gives CDR1 MDHEN, CDR2 SYDVKM. This CDR3 is CASSLWGPANYGYTF. CDR3 bases: TGTGCCAGCAGTTTATGGGGGCCCGCTAACTATGGCTACACCTTC.

This clone showed up just a few times. The V and J genes are TRBV27 and TRBJ2-7; 8 bases are shared with TRBD2. The CDR3 extends over 15 amino acids. Germline-derived CDR1 and CDR2 are MNHEY and SMNVEV (reference sequence). The J segment lost 0 bases and the V segment lost 3 bases, leaving 4 bases of the junction unmatched. CDR3 in amino acids: CASSFRGGSSYEQYF. CDR3 coding DNA: TGTGCCAGCAGTTTTCGGGGGGGGAGCTCCTACGAGCAGTACTTC.

The chain is built from TRBV6-6 and TRBJ1-5; D ambiguous. Trimming cost V 1 base and J 8 bases, with 9 bases left between them. The CDR3 runs 13 residues. Germline V gene sequence: CDR1 MNHNY, CDR2 SVGAGI (reference sequence). The CDR3 loop reads CASSYYLSEPQHF. CDR3 nucleotide sequence: TGTGCCAGCAGTTACTACCTCAGCGAGCCCCAGCATTTT.

The chain employs TRBV7-2 and TRBJ1-1, with D perhaps TRBD1 (5 bases). CDR3 length: 13 amino acids. The germline V gene has CDR1 SGHTA and CDR2 FQGNSA. V was cut by 4 bases and J by 4 bases, with 10 bases left in between. The CDR3 DNA is TGTGCCAGCAGCTCGGAAAGGGGCACTGAAGCTTTCTTT. It translates to CASSSERGTEAFF.

The chain has TRBV3-1 (or the pseudogene TRBV3-2) and TRBJ1-1; 8 bases are a match to TRBD1. The V segment lost 1 base and the J segment 0 bases; nucleotides outside the gene matches: 4. The length of the CDR3 is 16 residues. Germline loops: CDR1 LGHDT, CDR2 YNNKEL (reference sequence). The CDR3 DNA is TGTGCCAGCAGCCAAGGGACAGGGTGGGTGAACACTGAAGCTTTCTTT. This gives the protein CASSQGTGWVNTEAFF.

This clone was seen a few times. The V gene is TRBV7-3, the J gene TRBJ2-3; D possibly corresponds to TRBD2 (5 bases). CDR1 is SGHTA and CDR2 is FQGTGA in the germline V gene. V was pared by 5 bases and J by 1 base, with 7 bases between. This CDR3 has 13 amino acids. CDR3 amino acids: CASSPGGTDTQYF. DNA for the CDR3: TGTGCCAGCAGCCCCGGGGGCACAGATACGCAGTATTTT.

This sequence joins TRBV3-1 (or the pseudogene TRBV3-2) and TRBJ2-1, with 9 bases identical to TRBD1. CDR1 is LGHDT and CDR2 is YNNKEL in the germline V gene (reference sequence). Germline trimming cut 5 bases from V and 6 bases from J; bases unmatched to any gene: 8. This CDR3 is 15 amino acids long. CDR3 in DNA: TGTGCCAGCAGCTACGCTGGACAGGGGATCAATGAGCAGTTCTTC. Its protein is CASSYAGQGINEQFF.

The V gene is TRBV27, the J gene TRBJ2-6, with 7 bases matching TRBD1. The CDR3 loop spans 17 amino acids. The germline gives CDR1 MNHEY, CDR2 SMNVEV (reference sequence). J was trimmed by 4 bases and V by 6 bases; bases with no gene match: 12. The CDR3 coding sequence is TGTGCCAGCAGCATCCGGGACAGCCTTTTCGGGGCCAACGTCCTGACTTTC. This translates into CASSIRDSLFGANVLTF.

The count of this clone is one. The V gene is TRBV5-4, the J gene TRBJ2-5; 15 bases line up with TRBD2. Germline V gene sequence: CDR1 SGHNT, CDR2 YYREEE (reference sequence). With V trimmed by 3 bases and J by 4 bases, 10 bases remained unmatched. This CDR3 is built from 18 residues. This CDR3 reads CASSSGLAGGPGPETQYF. CDR3 sequence (DNA): TGTGCCAGCAGCTCAGGACTAGCGGGGGGGCCTGGGCCAGAGACCCAGTACTTC.

This sequence joins TRBV10-3 and TRBJ1-2; TRBD1 agrees at 7 bases. Trimming removed 0 bases from V and 4 bases from J; junction bases left unmatched: 2. This CDR3 comprises 14 residues. Germline V gives CDR1 ENHRY, CDR2 SYGVKD. The CDR3 here is CAISESGGIYGYTF. CDR3 bases: TGTGCCATCAGTGAGTCAGGGGGCATCTATGGCTACACCTTC.

The chain combines TRBV11-1 with TRBJ2-1, with TRBD1 matching 7 bases. Germline V gives CDR1 SGHAT, CDR2 FQDESV (reference sequence). The length of the CDR3 is 15 residues. V dropped 5 bases and J dropped 7; count of bases not matched to a gene: 11. CDR3 sequence reads: CASSRTGTENNEQFF. CDR3 bases: TGTGCCAGCAGCCGAACCGGGACAGAAAATAATGAGCAGTTCTTC. The full variable domain, rest sourced from reference TRBV11-1 and TRBJ2-1, is EAEVAQSPRYKITEKSQAVAFWCDPISGHATLYWYRQILGQGPELLVQFQDESVVDDSQLPKDRFSAERLKGVDSTLKIQPAELGDSAMYLCASSRTGTENNEQFFGPGTRLTVL.

V and J are TRBV28 and TRBJ1-6; tentative D call: TRBD1 (5 bases). V was pared by 11 bases and J by 0 bases, with 8 bases between. CDR1 and CDR2 (germline): MDHEN, SYDVKM. The CDR3 runs 13 residues. DNA of the CDR3: TGTGCCTACAGGAGCTCCTATAATTCACCCCTCCACTTT. This sequence encodes CAYRSSYNSPLHF.

This chain links TRBV6-2 or TRBV6-3 with TRBJ1-5, with 8 bases that match TRBD1. The V and J ends lost 4 bases and 7 bases, in that order; junction bases with no gene match: 3. This CDR3 region has 13 residues. Looked up from germline, CDR1 is MNHEY and CDR2 is SVGEGT. The CDR3 bases are TGTGCCAGCAGTTCACAGGGGGACCAGCCCCAGCATTTT. Amino acids: CASSSQGDQPQHF.

V gene TRBV12-3 or TRBV12-4 combines with J gene TRBJ2-7; 7 bases are shared with TRBD2. The CDR3 contains 12 residues. V lost 8 bases and J lost 10; bases outside the gene matches: 11. The CDR3, as DNA: TGTGCCAGCTCGGTAAGCGGGACTTCTCAGTACTTC. Translating gives CASSVSGTSQYF.

This clone was detected only a few times. The chain joins TRBV5-1 to TRBJ1-1, with 9 positions matching TRBD1. J lost 6 bases, V lost 2 bases, and 5 bases had no gene match. From germline, CDR1 is SGHRS and CDR2 YFSETQ. This CDR3 has 14 amino acids. The CDR3 loop is CASSFRDRESEAFF. Written as DNA, the CDR3 is TGCGCCAGCAGCTTCCGGGACAGGGAGTCTGAAGCTTTCTTT. Supplemented by reference TRBV5-1 and TRBJ1-1, the full variable domain reads KAGVTQTPRYLIKTRGQQVTLSCSPISGHRSVSWYQQTPGQGLQFLFEYFSETQRNKGNFPGRFSGRQFSNSRSEMNVSTLELGDSALYLCASSFRDRESEAFFGQGTRLTVV.

The CDR3 nucleotides read TGCGCCAGCAGCTTGTCAGTGAACACTGAAGCTTTCTTT. Translated: CASSLSVNTEAFF. The chain couples TRBV5-1 to TRBJ1-1; the D is unclear. Germline V gene sequence: CDR1 SGHRS, CDR2 YFSETQ. The CDR3 has 13 residues. Between the trimmed V and J ends, which lost 1 base and 0 bases, there was a span of 4 bases.

The chain recombines TRBV4-1 with TRBJ1-4; the D is unclear. From germline, CDR1 is MGHRA and CDR2 YSYEKL. Between the trimmed V and J ends, which lost 0 bases and 4 bases, there was a span of 9 bases. This CDR3 comprises 15 residues. This CDR3 is CASSQEGVGNEKLFF. CDR3 bases: TGCGCCAGCAGCCAAGAGGGCGTTGGTAATGAAAAACTGTTTTTT.

Here the CDR3 reads CASRGLAGVTDTQYF. The CDR3 nucleotides are TGTGCCAGCAGAGGACTAGCGGGGGTGACAGATACGCAGTATTTT. The chain has TRBV6-5 and TRBJ2-3; TRBD2 aligns across 13 bases. This CDR3 is built from 15 residues. The V gene's germline CDR1 is MNHEY and CDR2 SVGAGI. The V segment lost 6 bases and the J segment 3 bases; nucleotides outside the gene matches: 3.